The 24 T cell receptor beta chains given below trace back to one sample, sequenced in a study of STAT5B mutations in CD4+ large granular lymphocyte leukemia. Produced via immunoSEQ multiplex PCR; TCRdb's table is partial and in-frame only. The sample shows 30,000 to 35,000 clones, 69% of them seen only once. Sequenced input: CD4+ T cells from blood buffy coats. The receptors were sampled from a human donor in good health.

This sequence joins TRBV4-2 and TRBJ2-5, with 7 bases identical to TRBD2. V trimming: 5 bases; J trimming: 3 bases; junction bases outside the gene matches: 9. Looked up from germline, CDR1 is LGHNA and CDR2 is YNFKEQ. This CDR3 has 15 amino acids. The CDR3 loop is CASSKRLAPEETQYF. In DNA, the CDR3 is TGTGCCAGCAGCAAACGACTAGCCCCTGAAGAGACCCAGTACTTC.

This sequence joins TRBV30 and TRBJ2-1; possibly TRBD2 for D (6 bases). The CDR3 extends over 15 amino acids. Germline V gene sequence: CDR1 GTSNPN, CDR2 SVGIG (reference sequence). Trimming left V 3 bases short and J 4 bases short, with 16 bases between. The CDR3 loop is CAWSRGNGGYNEQFF. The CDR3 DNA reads TGTGCCTGGAGCCGAGGGAACGGGGGATACAATGAGCAGTTCTTC.

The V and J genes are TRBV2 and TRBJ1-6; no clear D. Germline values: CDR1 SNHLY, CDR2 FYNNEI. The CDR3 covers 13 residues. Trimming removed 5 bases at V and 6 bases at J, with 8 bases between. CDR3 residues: CASSIRLNSPLHF. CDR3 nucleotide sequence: TGTGCCAGCAGTATCCGGCTTAATTCACCCCTCCACTTT.

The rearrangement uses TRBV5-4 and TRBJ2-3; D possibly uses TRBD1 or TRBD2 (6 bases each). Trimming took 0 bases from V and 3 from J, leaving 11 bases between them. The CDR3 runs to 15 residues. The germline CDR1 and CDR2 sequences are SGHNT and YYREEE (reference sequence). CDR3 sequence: CASSLDRGLTDTQYF. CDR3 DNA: TGTGCCAGCAGCTTGGACCGGGGGCTAACAGATACGCAGTATTTT.

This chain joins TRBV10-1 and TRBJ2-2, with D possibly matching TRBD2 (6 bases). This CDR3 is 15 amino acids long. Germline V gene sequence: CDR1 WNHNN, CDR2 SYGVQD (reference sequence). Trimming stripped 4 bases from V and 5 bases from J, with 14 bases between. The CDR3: CASSAWGGGTGELFF. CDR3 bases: TGCGCCAGCAGTGCATGGGGAGGAGGGACCGGGGAGCTGTTTTTT.

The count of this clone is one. CDR3 protein: CASRKIDRLYGYTF. The CDR3 DNA follows: TGTGCCAGCAGAAAAATAGACAGACTCTATGGCTACACCTTC. The V and J genes are TRBV27 and TRBJ1-2, with a possible D match to TRBD1 (5 bases). Germline values: CDR1 MNHEY, CDR2 SMNVEV (reference sequence). The CDR3 has 14 residues. V was pared by 6 bases and J by 4 bases, with 15 bases between.

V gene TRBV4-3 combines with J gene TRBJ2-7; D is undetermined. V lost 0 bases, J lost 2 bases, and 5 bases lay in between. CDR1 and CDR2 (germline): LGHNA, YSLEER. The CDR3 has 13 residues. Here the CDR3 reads CASSQDRPYEQYF. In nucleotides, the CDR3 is TGCGCCAGCAGCCAAGATCGCCCCTACGAGCAGTACTTC.

The CDR3 DNA reads as TGTGCCAGCAGCGTAGCGGGCAGGGTTGGATCACCCCTCCACTTT. Encoded protein: CASSVAGRVGSPLHF. V is TRBV9 and J is TRBJ1-6, with D tentatively TRBD1 (5 bases). Germline CDR1 SGDLS, CDR2 YYNGEE. This CDR3 comprises 15 residues. V lost 0 bases and J lost 10, with 14 bases in between.

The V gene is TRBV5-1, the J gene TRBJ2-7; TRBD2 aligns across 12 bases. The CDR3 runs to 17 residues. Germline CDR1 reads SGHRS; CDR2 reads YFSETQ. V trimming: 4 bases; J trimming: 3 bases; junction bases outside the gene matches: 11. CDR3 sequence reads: CASSPGTSGGTFYEQYF. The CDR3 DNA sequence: TGCGCCAGCAGCCCGGGAACTAGCGGGGGGACATTCTACGAGCAGTACTTC. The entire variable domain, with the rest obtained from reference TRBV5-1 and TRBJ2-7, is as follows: KAGVTQTPRYLIKTRGQQVTLSCSPISGHRSVSWYQQTPGQGLQFLFEYFSETQRNKGNFPGRFSGRQFSNSRSEMNVSTLELGDSALYLCASSPGTSGGTFYEQYFGPGTRLTVT.

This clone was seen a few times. The CDR3, as DNA: TGTGCCAGCAGCTACACCCGACTACCCGGCGGCTATGGCTACACCTTC. Its translation: CASSYTRLPGGYGYTF. The chain has TRBV2 and TRBJ1-2; D gene ambiguous. In germline, CDR1 is SNHLY, CDR2 FYNNEI. This CDR3 has 16 residues. V dropped 6 bases and J dropped 4 bases, with 21 bases sitting between them.

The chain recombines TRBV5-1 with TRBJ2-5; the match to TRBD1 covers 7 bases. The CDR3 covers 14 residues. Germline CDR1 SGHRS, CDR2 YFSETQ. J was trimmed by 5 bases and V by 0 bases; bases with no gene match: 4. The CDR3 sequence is CASSLGQGKETQYF. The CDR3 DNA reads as TGCGCCAGCAGCTTGGGACAGGGCAAGGAGACCCAGTACTTC.

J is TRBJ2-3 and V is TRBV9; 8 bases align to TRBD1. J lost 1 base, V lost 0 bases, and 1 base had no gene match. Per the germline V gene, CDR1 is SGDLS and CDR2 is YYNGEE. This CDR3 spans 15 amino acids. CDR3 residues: CASSVVGQGTDTQYF. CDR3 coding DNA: TGTGCCAGCAGCGTAGTGGGACAGGGCACAGATACGCAGTATTTT. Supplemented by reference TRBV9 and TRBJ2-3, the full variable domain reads DSGVTQTPKHLITATGQRVTLRCSPRSGDLSVYWYQQSLDQGLQFLIQYYNGEERAKGNILERFSAQQFPDLHSELNLSSLELGDSALYFCASSVVGQGTDTQYFGPGTRLTVL.

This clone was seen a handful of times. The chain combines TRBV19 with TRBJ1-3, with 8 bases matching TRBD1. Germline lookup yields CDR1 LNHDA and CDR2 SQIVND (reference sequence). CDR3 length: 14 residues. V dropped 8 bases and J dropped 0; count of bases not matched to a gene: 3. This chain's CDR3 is CASGQGTSGNTIYF. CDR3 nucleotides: TGTGCCAGTGGACAGGGAACCTCTGGAAACACCATATATTTT.

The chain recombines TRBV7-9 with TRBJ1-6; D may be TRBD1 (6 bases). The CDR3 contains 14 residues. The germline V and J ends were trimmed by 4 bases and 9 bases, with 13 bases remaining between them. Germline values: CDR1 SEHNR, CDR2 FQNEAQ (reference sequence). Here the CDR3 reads CASSWGLRGSPLHF. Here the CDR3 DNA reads TGTGCCAGCAGCTGGGGGCTGAGGGGTTCACCCCTCCACTTT.

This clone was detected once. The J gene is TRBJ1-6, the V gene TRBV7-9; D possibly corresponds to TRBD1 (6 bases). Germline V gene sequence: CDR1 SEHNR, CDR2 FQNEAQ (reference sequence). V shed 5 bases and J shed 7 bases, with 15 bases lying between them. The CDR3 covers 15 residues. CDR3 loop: CASSRTTGPNSPLHF. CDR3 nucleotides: TGTGCCAGCAGCCGGACGACAGGACCCAATTCACCCCTCCACTTT.

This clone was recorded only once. In DNA, the CDR3 is TGTGCCAGCAGCCAAGATCCCGGGACCACAGATACGCAGTATTTT. It specifies CASSQDPGTTDTQYF. The chain is built from TRBV4-2 and TRBJ2-3; D possibly matches TRBD1 or TRBD2 (5 bases each). The germline V gene encodes CDR1 LGHNA and CDR2 YNFKEQ. The CDR3 is 15 amino acids. V was shortened by 0 bases and J by 2 bases, with 9 bases between the two germline ends.

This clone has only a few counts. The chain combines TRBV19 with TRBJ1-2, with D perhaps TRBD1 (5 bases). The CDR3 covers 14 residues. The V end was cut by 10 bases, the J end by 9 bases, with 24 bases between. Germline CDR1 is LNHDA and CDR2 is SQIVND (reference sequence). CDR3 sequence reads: CATKQDLGVTRYTF. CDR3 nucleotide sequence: TGTGCCACAAAGCAAGACCTAGGGGTCACGCGCTACACCTTC.

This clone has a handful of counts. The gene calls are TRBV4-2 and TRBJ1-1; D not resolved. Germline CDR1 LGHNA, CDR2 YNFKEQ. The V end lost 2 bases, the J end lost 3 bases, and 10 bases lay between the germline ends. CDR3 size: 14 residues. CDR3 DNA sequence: TGTGCCAGCAGCCAACAGTTAGTGGACACTGAAGCTTTCTTT. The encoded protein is CASSQQLVDTEAFF.

CDR3 nucleotides: TGTGCCAGCAGTGTTTTGCCCGACGGGAAAGCTTTCTTT. Residues: CASSVLPDGKAFF. The genes are TRBV25-1 and TRBJ1-1; D is unclear. The CDR3 is 13 amino acids. Germline assignment: CDR1 MGHDK and CDR2 SYGVNS. V was pared by 4 bases and J by 9 bases, with 15 bases between.

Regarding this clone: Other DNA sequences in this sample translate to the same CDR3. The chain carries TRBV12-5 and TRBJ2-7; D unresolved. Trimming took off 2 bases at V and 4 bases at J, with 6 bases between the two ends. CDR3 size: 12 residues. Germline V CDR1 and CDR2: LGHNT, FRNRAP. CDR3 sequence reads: CASGLIGYEQYF. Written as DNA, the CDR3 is TGTGCTAGTGGTTTGATAGGTTACGAGCAGTACTTC.

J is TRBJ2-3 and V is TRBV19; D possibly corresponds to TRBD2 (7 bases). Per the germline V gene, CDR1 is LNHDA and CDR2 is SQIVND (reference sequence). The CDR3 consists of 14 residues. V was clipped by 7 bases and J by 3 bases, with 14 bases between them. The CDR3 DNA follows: TGTGCCAGTAACTTCAGGGGAGGGACAGATACGCAGTATTTT. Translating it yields CASNFRGGTDTQYF. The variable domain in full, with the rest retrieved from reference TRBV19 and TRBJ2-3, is DGGITQSPKYLFRKEGQNVTLSCEQNLNHDAMYWYRQDPGQGLRLIYYSQIVNDFQKGDIAEGYSVSREKKESFPLTVTSAQKNPTAFYLCASNFRGGTDTQYFGPGTRLTVL.

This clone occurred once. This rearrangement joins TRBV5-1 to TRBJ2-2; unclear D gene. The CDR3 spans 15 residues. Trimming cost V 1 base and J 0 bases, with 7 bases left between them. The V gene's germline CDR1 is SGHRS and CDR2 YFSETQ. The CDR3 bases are TGCGCCAGCAGCTTGAGAATCTCGAACACCGGGGAGCTGTTTTTT. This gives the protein CASSLRISNTGELFF.

The CDR3 protein is CASSYSPRVSGNTIYF. Written as DNA, the CDR3 is TGTGCCAGCAGTTACTCCCCGCGCGTCTCTGGAAACACCATATATTTT. The rearrangement links TRBV6-5 to TRBJ1-3; the D is unclear. Looked up from germline, CDR1 is MNHEY and CDR2 is SVGAGI. The CDR3 extends over 16 amino acids. The V gene lost 0 bases and the J gene lost 0 bases, with 9 bases spanning the gap.

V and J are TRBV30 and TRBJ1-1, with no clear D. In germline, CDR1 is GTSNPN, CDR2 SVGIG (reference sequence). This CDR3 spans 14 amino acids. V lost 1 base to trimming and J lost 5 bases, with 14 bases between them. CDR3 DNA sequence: TGTGCCTGGAGTGCACCCTGGCCCCGGACTGAAGCTTTCTTT. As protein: CAWSAPWPRTEAFF. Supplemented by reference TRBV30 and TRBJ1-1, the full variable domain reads SQTIHQWPATLVQPVGSPLSLECTVEGTSNPNLYWYRQAAGRGLQLLFYSVGIGQISSEVPQNLSASRPQDRQFILSSKKLLLSDSGFYLCAWSAPWPRTEAFFGQGTRLTVV.